This is a list of T cell receptor beta chains from one sample in a study of identical twins. TCRdb analysed the 5' RACE reads with MiXCR anew, one entry per CDR3 protein. The data hold 650,000 to 750,000 distinct CDR3 sequences, with less than 25% observed a single time. This sample was shared with a second study, whose subject was T cells expressing NK-cell markers.

Sample: PBMCs. These receptors originate from a woman younger than 30 in good health. Both conserved end residues are part of each CDR3. Fields, in order: V gene, clone size, CDR3 length, D gene, J gene, CDR3 DNA, CDR3 protein. A D gene is named only where the DNA matches it firmly. Expanded clones are given a class, and other clones once, few, many or no size at all.

>TRBV20-1|-|13|TRBD2|TRBJ2-1
TGCAGTGCACTAGCGGGAATCTACAATGAGCAGTTCTTC
CSALAGIYNEQFF
>TRBV6-1|few|16|-|TRBJ2-1
TGTGCCAGCAGTGGCCCAACTCCGAGCTCCTACAATGAGCAGTTCTTC
CASSGPTPSSYNEQFF
>TRBV20-1|-|15|TRBD1|TRBJ1-1
TGCAGTGCTAGTATTTTGGGACAGAGGAACACTGAAGCTTTCTTT
CSASILGQRNTEAFF
>TRBV20-1|few|13|TRBD2|TRBJ2-1
TGCAGTCCTCGGACTAGCGGGGGGGCCGTTCAGTTCTTC
CSPRTSGGAVQFF
>TRBV20-1|-|11|-|TRBJ2-1
TGCAGTGCTACCTCAAACAATGAGCAGTTCTTC
CSATSNNEQFF
>TRBV11-2|many|13|-|TRBJ2-5
TGTGCCAGCAGCTTAGAACCGGGTGGGACCCAGTACTTC
CASSLEPGGTQYF
>TRBV19|-|14|TRBD1|TRBJ1-1
TGTGCCAGTTCCCGGGACAGGGGGCTCGCTGAAGCTTTCTTT
CASSRDRGLAEAFF
>TRBV10-3|many|16|TRBD2|TRBJ2-5
TGTGCCATCAGTGACGTAACTAGCGGGAGGTCAGAGACCCAGTACTTC
CAISDVTSGRSETQYF
>TRBV14|many|16|TRBD2|TRBJ2-1
TGTGCCAGCAGTCCAATTATAACTAGCGCTTTCAATGAGCAGTTCTTC
CASSPIITSAFNEQFF
>TRBV5-6|few|14|-|TRBJ2-7
TGTGCCAGCAGCCGGGGACGCGGGTTAAGCGAGCAGTACTTC
CASSRGRGLSEQYF
>TRBV7-2|-|15|-|TRBJ2-2
TGTGCCAGCAGCAGCCTACGGGGTCACACCGGGGAGCTGTTTTTT
CASSSLRGHTGELFF
>TRBV13|few|13|-|TRBJ2-1
TGTGCCAGCAGCTCTAAGACCCGCAATGAGCAGTTCTTC
CASSSKTRNEQFF
>TRBV5-6|few|10|-|TRBJ1-1
TGTGCCAGCAGCCCATCGGAAGCTTTCTTT
CASSPSEAFF
>TRBV12-3/TRBV12-4|few|15|TRBD1|TRBJ2-5
TGTGCCAGCAGACTCGGGACAGGGGAGTTGGAGACCCAGTACTTC
CASRLGTGELETQYF
>TRBV25-1|few|19|TRBD2|TRBJ2-5
TGTGCCAGCAGTGAGATAGATCCCGGAGCGGGGGGGCGGGTGGAGACCCAGTACTTC
CASSEIDPGAGGRVETQYF
>TRBV9|few|15|TRBD1|TRBJ2-7
TGTGCCAGCAGCGTAGCAGGGACAGACTCCCACGAGCAGTACTTC
CASSVAGTDSHEQYF
>TRBV7-2|-|15|-|TRBJ2-4
TGTGCCAGCAGCTTATGGGGCATGGCCAAAAACATTCAGTACTTC
CASSLWGMAKNIQYF
>TRBV12-3/TRBV12-4|many|12|-|TRBJ1-6
TGTGCCAGCAGTTTCACCAATTCACCCCTCCACTTT
CASSFTNSPLHF
>TRBV12-3/TRBV12-4|-|13|TRBD2|TRBJ2-3
TGTGCCAGCAGCCGGGGGGGGGATGATACGCAGTATTTT
CASSRGGDDTQYF
>TRBV27|few|15|-|TRBJ2-7
TGTGCCAGCAAAAGAACGGACGGAGCTGACTACGAGCAGTACTTC
CASKRTDGADYEQYF
>TRBV4-3|many|15|-|TRBJ1-6
TGCGCCAGCAGCCAACGACGAAGGCAGGATTCACCCCTCCACTTT
CASSQRRRQDSPLHF
>TRBV20-1|many|11|-|TRBJ1-1
TGCAGTGCTGCCAGGGGATCTGAAGCTTTCTTT
CSAARGSEAFF
>TRBV9|-|15|-|TRBJ2-1
TGTGCCAGCAGCGTAGATCCACAGCAGGTCGATGAGCAGTTCTTC
CASSVDPQQVDEQFF
>TRBV7-9|few|12|-|TRBJ2-1
TGTGCCAGCAGCTCCCCTAAGGAGGGGCAGTTCTTC
CASSSPKEGQFF
>TRBV29-1|-|15|TRBD2|TRBJ2-2
TGCAGCGCACGACTAGCGGGCGATAACACCGGGGAGCTGTTTTTT
CSARLAGDNTGELFF
>TRBV6-5|few|14|-|TRBJ2-1
TGTGCCAGCAGTTACTCGGTCCGCAACAATGAGCAGTTCTTC
CASSYSVRNNEQFF
>TRBV7-2|few|16|-|TRBJ2-3
TGTGCCAGCAGCTGGTGGGACACCCCTCCCGCAGATACGCAGTATTTT
CASSWWDTPPADTQYF
>TRBV29-1|-|13|TRBD2|TRBJ2-7
TGCAGCGTCGAACTAGCGGACAGCTACGAGCAGTACTTC
CSVELADSYEQYF
>TRBV12-3/TRBV12-4|-|12|-|TRBJ2-7
TGTGCCAGCAGACGACAGAGGTACGAGCAGTACTTC
CASRRQRYEQYF
>TRBV4-3|-|16|-|TRBJ2-1
TGCGCCAGCAGCCAAGACTATGCCGGGAGCCTCAATGAGCAGTTCTTC
CASSQDYAGSLNEQFF
>TRBV27|-|14|-|TRBJ1-1
TGTGCCAGCAGTTTGGGCACCGTCGGCACTGAAGCTTTCTTT
CASSLGTVGTEAFF
>TRBV12-3/TRBV12-4|-|14|-|TRBJ1-4
TGTGCCAGCAGTCCCCCGGGAGCCCATGAAAAACTGTTTTTT
CASSPPGAHEKLFF
>TRBV9|-|14|TRBD2|TRBJ2-1
TGTGCCAGCAGCCAAGCGGGAGGTCTTAATGAGCAGTTCTTC
CASSQAGGLNEQFF
>TRBV7-2|few|14|-|TRBJ1-1
TGTGCCAGCAGCTGGGAGGATGGAGATACTGAAGCTTTCTTT
CASSWEDGDTEAFF
>TRBV12-3/TRBV12-4|-|16|TRBD2|TRBJ2-3
TGTGCCAGCAGTTTGAGACTAGCGGGGGGGTCAGATACGCAGTATTTT
CASSLRLAGGSDTQYF
>TRBV7-2|few|13|-|TRBJ2-7
TGTGCCAGCAGACAGGGTAACCTGGACGAGCAGTACTTC
CASRQGNLDEQYF
>TRBV20-1|many|14|TRBD1|TRBJ2-7
TGCAGTGCTAGAGATGGGACAGGACCCTACGAGCAGTACTTC
CSARDGTGPYEQYF
>TRBV6-5|-|12|-|TRBJ2-1
TGTGCCAGCAAATACGTTAACAATGAGCAGTTCTTC
CASKYVNNEQFF
>TRBV2|few|15|-|TRBJ1-1
TGTGCCAGCAGGACAGGAGATAGACCGAACACTGAAGCTTTCTTT
CASRTGDRPNTEAFF
>TRBV20-1|-|11|-|TRBJ2-5
TGCAGTGCTAGTTCCTTGGAGACCCAGTACTTC
CSASSLETQYF
>TRBV20-1|-|14|-|TRBJ1-1
TGCAGTGCCATCTACAGGAGACCGAACACTGAAGCTTTCTTT
CSAIYRRPNTEAFF
>TRBV3-1|-|15|TRBD1|TRBJ2-3
TGTGCCAGCAGCCGATGGACAGGCGGCACAGATACGCAGTATTTT
CASSRWTGGTDTQYF
>TRBV10-3|few|13|TRBD1|TRBJ1-1
TGTGCCATCAGTGGGGACAGGTACACTGAAGCTTTCTTT
CAISGDRYTEAFF
>TRBV20-1|few|13|-|TRBJ1-1
TGCAGTGCTAGCCGAACCCTGGGCACTGAAGCTTTCTTT
CSASRTLGTEAFF
>TRBV7-9|-|15|TRBD2|TRBJ2-7
TGTGCCAGCAGCTTAGTTGGACTAGCGGACCACGAGCAGTACTTC
CASSLVGLADHEQYF
>TRBV10-3|-|13|TRBD2|TRBJ2-7
TGTGCCATCAGTGTGGGGGGGGGCTACGAGCAGTACTTC
CAISVGGGYEQYF